This is a list of T cell receptor beta chains from one sample in a study of human T cells and chemical hapten exposure. TCRdb reanalysed the RACE reads using MiXCR and keeps one entry per CDR3 protein. Of about 360,000 distinct CDR3 sequences in the sample, around 7% are singletons; the top ten hold approximately 8%. The source was whole blood, collected in connection with sensitization to the hapten diphenylcyclopropenone (DPC). The receptors were gathered from a woman under 30 with alopecia areata. Some clones in this sample may be carry-over from other donors' samples. CDR3s leave out the opening cysteine and the closing phenylalanine or tryptophan.

V	length	J	CDR3
TRBV4-3	15	TRBJ2-3	ASSQLMSSGGTDTQY
TRBV7-9	11	TRBJ2-7	ASSSSEGHEQY
TRBV7-2	14	TRBJ2-4	ASSFGPGTGSGIQY
TRBV28	11	TRBJ2-7	ASSPTLSYEQY
TRBV6-5	11	TRBJ2-5	ASTGSLEETQY
TRBV18	12	TRBJ2-7	ASSPLSVSGEQY
TRBV6-2/TRBV6-3	11	TRBJ1-1	ASSYPAETEAF
TRBV5-4	11	TRBJ1-1	ASSQEVYTEAF
TRBV12-3/TRBV12-4	12	TRBJ1-5	ASSQTATNQPQH
TRBV5-1	11	TRBJ2-5	ASSFRLRETQY
TRBV4-2	13	TRBJ1-5	ASSPRPGDDQPQH
TRBV3-1	13	TRBJ2-7	ASSHRLAGAYEQY
TRBV12-3/TRBV12-4	12	TRBJ2-7	ASSLSEGSYEQY
TRBV6-5	13	TRBJ2-7	ASSPPGLARGEQY
TRBV25-1	15	TRBJ2-1	ASSEIEGPKNYNEQF
TRBV13	15	TRBJ2-6	ASSFGGLGSGANVLT
TRBV5-1	11	TRBJ1-2	ASSQDTYYGYT
TRBV6-1	10	TRBJ2-7	ASSVMTGEQY
TRBV9	13	TRBJ2-3	ASSVDWEQSDTQY
TRBV4-3	13	TRBJ2-3	ASSPQGDLSYTQY
TRBV4-3	16	TRBJ2-2	ASSQEGPGRTNTGELF
TRBV28	14	TRBJ1-5	ASRLAREGTGQPQH
TRBV28	13	TRBJ2-7	ASSILQGSSYEQY
TRBV6-2/TRBV6-3	13	TRBJ1-5	ASTKDPLSNQPQH
TRBV28	13	TRBJ1-5	ASSFGTGGIQPQH
TRBV16	8	TRBJ1-1	ASSQSEAF
TRBV7-3	10	TRBJ2-3	ASSVTGDTQY
TRBV5-8	12	TRBJ1-2	ASSLKGYGYGYT
TRBV7-9	12	TRBJ1-2	ASSLTTSNYGYT
TRBV2	13	TRBJ2-1	ASSGRDSIYNEQF
TRBV3-1	11	TRBJ1-5	ASSQGQFQPQH
TRBV28	14	TRBJ2-1	ASSLFGRGGQNEQF
TRBV9	14	TRBJ2-3	ASSGGTGLLADTQY
TRBV3-1	12	TRBJ2-7	ASSPGSHYYEQY
TRBV28	10	TRBJ1-1	ASTPQVAEAF
TRBV5-5	14	TRBJ2-5	ASSLVGFPGEVTQY
TRBV6-5	13	TRBJ2-3	ASSPSSGGRDTQY
TRBV20-1	10	TRBJ1-1	SARVGETEAF
TRBV7-3	12	TRBJ2-1	ASSPGQGNSEQF
TRBV18	16	TRBJ2-3	ASSRGPTSGGFTDTQY
TRBV29-1	10	TRBJ1-1	SVSTGYTEAF
TRBV7-2	17	TRBJ1-6	ASSLVSYTGQILNSPLH
TRBV3-1	12	TRBJ2-2	ASRREGEAGELF
TRBV4-3	12	TRBJ1-1	ASSRDRGNTEAF
TRBV6-2/TRBV6-3	12	TRBJ2-3	ASSYGGGPDTQY
TRBV6-6	14	TRBJ2-5	ASSYSPPARQETQY
TRBV6-2/TRBV6-3	11	TRBJ2-7	ASRLTQRGEQY
TRBV5-1	9	TRBJ2-1	ASSPGTDKF
TRBV5-5	13	TRBJ2-3	ASSFTGQTTDTQY
TRBV7-9	12	TRBJ2-5	ASSLGEGAQTQY
TRBV6-5	11	TRBJ1-5	ASRGWDNQPQH
TRBV7-9	15	TRBJ1-4	ASSVGSGTGPREKLF
TRBV28	10	TRBJ2-7	ASMIVSYEQY
TRBV4-1	13	TRBJ1-2	ASSQVGRTNYGYT